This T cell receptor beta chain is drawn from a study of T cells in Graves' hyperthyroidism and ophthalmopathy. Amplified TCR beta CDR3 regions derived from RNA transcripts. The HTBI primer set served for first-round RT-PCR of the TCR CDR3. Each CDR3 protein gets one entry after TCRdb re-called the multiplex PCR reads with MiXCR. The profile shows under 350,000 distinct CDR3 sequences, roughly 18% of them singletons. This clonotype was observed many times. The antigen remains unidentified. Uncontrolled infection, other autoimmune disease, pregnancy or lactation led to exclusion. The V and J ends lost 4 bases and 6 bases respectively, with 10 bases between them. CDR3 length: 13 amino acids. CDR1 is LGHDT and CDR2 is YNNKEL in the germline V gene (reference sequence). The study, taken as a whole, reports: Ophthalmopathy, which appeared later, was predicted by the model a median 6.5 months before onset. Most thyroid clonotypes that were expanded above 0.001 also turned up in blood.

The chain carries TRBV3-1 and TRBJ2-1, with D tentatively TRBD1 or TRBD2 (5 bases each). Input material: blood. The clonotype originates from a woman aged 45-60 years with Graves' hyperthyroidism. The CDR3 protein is CASSRTRGNEQFF. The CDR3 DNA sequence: TGTGCCAGCAGCCGAACTAGGGGCAATGAGCAGTTCTTC.